The sequence of this TCR beta chain was determined in a study of cytotoxic CD8 clonotypes in ibrutinib-treated CLL. Study details: Mean productive templates were roughly 280,000; mean productive rearrangements were around 90,000. Whole-study results and caveats: Patients showed higher baseline clonality than age-matched healthy donors, and it tracked circulating CD8+ T-cell counts. Public clonotypes, an uncommon group, contracted or remained stable on treatment.

PBMCs were cryopreserved, and roughly 2 micrograms of genomic DNA from them went into TCR beta libraries. As to this clone: Its antigen is as yet unknown.

Trimming removed 6 bases from V and 4 bases from J, with 10 bases in between. The CDR3 is made up of 13 amino acids. Germline loops: CDR1 SNHLY, CDR2 FYNNEI. Assay: immunoSEQ multiplex PCR; the TCRdb copy retains only in-frame clones and omits some. The sample has hundreds of thousands of clones; around four fifths are singletons. The chain has TRBV2 and TRBJ2-1; D is ambiguous. Sequencing used PBMCs, obtained before ibrutinib treatment. The source of this sequence is a human donor with chronic lymphocytic leukemia. For the CDR3, the DNA is TGTGCCAGCAGCCCCAGGCGGTACAATGAGCAGTTCTTC. This encodes CASSPRRYNEQFF.